These T cell receptor beta chains were read from a single sample in a study of cytomegalovirus exposure and HLA in healthy donors. Libraries were prepared by immunoSEQ multiplex PCR; TCRdb keeps only in-frame clonotypes and omits some of them. The data show about 52,000 clones, about 50% seen once. Sequenced sample: PBMCs. Every receptor here comes from a human donor in good health. Both conserved end residues are part of each CDR3. Fields, in order: D gene, V gene, J gene, clone size, CDR3 DNA, CDR3 protein. The D gene is left open where the match is weak. Expanded clones get a size class; other rows say once, few or many, or leave the size out.

>.|TRBV19|TRBJ1-5|.
TGTGCCAGTAGTATAGGACAGGCTGTGGGCAATCAGCCCCAGCATTTT
CASSIGQAVGNQPQHF
>.|TRBV19|TRBJ1-1|once
TGTGCCAGTAGTCGTTCACGGGGCACTGAAGCTTTCTTT
CASSRSRGTEAFF
>.|TRBV5-5|TRBJ1-1|few
TGTGCCAGCAGCTTGTTGGGAGGATCTCATGCTTTCTTT
CASSLLGGSHAFF
>TRBD2|TRBV29-1|TRBJ2-6|.
TGCAGCGCCCCTGTAGCGGGGTCCTTTAGCTCTGGGGCCAACGTCCCGACTTTC
CSAPVAGSFSSGANVPTF
>TRBD2|TRBV28|TRBJ2-7|.
TGTGCCAGCAGTCCGGGGACTAGCGGGGGGGTCTACGAGCAGTACTTC
CASSPGTSGGVYEQYF
>TRBD2|TRBV6-4|TRBJ2-7|few
TGTGCCAGCAGTGTTGCAGCGGGGGGCCTCTACGAGCAGTACTTC
CASSVAAGGLYEQYF
>TRBD2|TRBV27|TRBJ2-1|few
TGTGCCAGCACAGAGAGCGGGGCCTACAATGAGCAGTTCTTC
CASTESGAYNEQFF
>TRBD2|TRBV10-3|TRBJ2-3|few
TGTGCCATCAGCACTAGCGGAACTAGCACAGATACGCAGTATTTT
CAISTSGTSTDTQYF
>.|TRBV10-3|TRBJ2-7|.
TGTGCCACGCAGGCCCGGGTTCTGTCGGGGGGCCCCAGCTCCTACGAGCAGTACTTC
CATQARVLSGGPSSYEQYF
>TRBD2|TRBV19|TRBJ2-2|.
TGTGCCAGTAGTATAACTATCACGGCTAGCGGGGATAACACCGGGGAGCTGTTTTTT
CASSITITASGDNTGELFF
>TRBD1|TRBV18|TRBJ1-3|.
TGTGCCAGCTCACAATCGGGACAGCCGAGCTCTGGAAACACCATATATTTT
CASSQSGQPSSGNTIYF
>.|TRBV12-5|TRBJ2-7|once
TGTGCTAGTGGTCCCCAAGGCAGGGGTTACTACGAGCAGTACTTC
CASGPQGRGYYEQYF
>.|TRBV11-3|TRBJ1-1|.
TGTGCCAGCAGTAAACAGGAGAACACTGAAGCTTTCTTT
CASSKQENTEAFF
>TRBD2|TRBV6-6|TRBJ2-7|.
TGTGCCAGCAGTTGGACTAGCGGTTTATACGAGCAGTACTTC
CASSWTSGLYEQYF
>.|TRBV27|TRBJ2-7|.
TGTGCCAGCAGTTTAGGTCGGGGTGAGTACGAGCAGTACTTC
CASSLGRGEYEQYF
>.|TRBV6-6|TRBJ2-6|few
TGTGCCAGCACATTACCCAGCTCTGGGGCCAACGTCCTGACTTTC
CASTLPSSGANVLTF
>TRBD1|TRBV11-2|TRBJ1-5|.
TGTGCCAGCAGCTTAGCAGGGGGCGCGGATCAGCCCCAGCATTTT
CASSLAGGADQPQHF
>TRBD1|TRBV19|TRBJ1-4|few
TGTGCCAGTTCAGGGGGCGCGGCAACTAATGAAAAACTGTTTTTT
CASSGGAATNEKLFF
>TRBD1|TRBV7-7|TRBJ1-2|many
TGTGCTAGCAGCTTACACAGGGGGATTCGTGGCTACACCTTC
CASSLHRGIRGYTF
>.|TRBV20-1|TRBJ1-1|.
TGCAGTCCAGTTATGAACACTGAAGCTTTCTTT
CSPVMNTEAFF
>TRBD1|TRBV5-1|TRBJ1-2|few
TGCGCCAGCAGCTTGGTGACGGCGGACAGGAACTATGGCTACACCTTC
CASSLVTADRNYGYTF
>.|TRBV10-3|TRBJ2-7|.
TGTGCCAGCAGTCTGCCTAGTCGCGAGCAGTACTTC
CASSLPSREQYF
>.|TRBV7-9|TRBJ2-7|.
TGTGCCAGCAGTTTAGACAGATACTACGAGCAGTACTTC
CASSLDRYYEQYF
>TRBD1|TRBV13|TRBJ1-4|.
TGTGCCAGCAGCCGTTATCCGGGACAGGGGGATAATGAAAAACTGTTTTTT
CASSRYPGQGDNEKLFF
>.|TRBV4-1|TRBJ2-7|.
TGCGCCAGCAGCCAAGAAGCAGGTCGTGCCTACGAGCAGTACTTC
CASSQEAGRAYEQYF
>.|TRBV20-1|TRBJ1-2|.
TGCAGTGCTGGTCGGGACTATGGCTACACCTTC
CSAGRDYGYTF
>.|TRBV6-5|TRBJ2-1|.
TGTGCCAGCAGTTACTCGTGGGGGGGCCCCAATGAGCAGTTCTTC
CASSYSWGGPNEQFF
>TRBD1|TRBV2|TRBJ2-2|.
TGTGCCAGCAGGTCACAGGGGGTGAACACCGGGGAGCTGTTTTTT
CASRSQGVNTGELFF
>.|TRBV6-1|TRBJ2-7|once
TGTGCCAGCAGTGAGGTCTGGAGCTCCTACGAGCAGTACTTC
CASSEVWSSYEQYF
>.|TRBV19|TRBJ1-1|.
TGTGCCAGTAGTCCCCCCGGGGGGGCTTACACTGAAGCTTTCTTT
CASSPPGGAYTEAFF
>TRBD1|TRBV11-2|TRBJ2-7|.
TGTGCCAGCAGCTTAGGAACAGGGGACGAGCAGTACTTC
CASSLGTGDEQYF
>.|TRBV5-1|TRBJ2-5|.
TGCGCCAGCAGGGGGGGCCGCATGGACAGGTGGGGGGAGACCCAGTACTTC
CASRGGRMDRWGETQYF
>TRBD1|TRBV7-3|TRBJ2-5|few
TGTGCCAGCAGCCCAGACAGGGGGCGTTCAGAGACCCAGTACTTC
CASSPDRGRSETQYF
>TRBD1|TRBV6-5|TRBJ2-7|.
TGTGCCAGCAGTTACTCGTTGACAGGGATGGGCGAGCAGTACTTC
CASSYSLTGMGEQYF
>.|TRBV4-2|TRBJ1-5|.
TGTGCCAGCAGCCAAGATCAGGGAGGATTCAATCAGCCCCAGCATTTT
CASSQDQGGFNQPQHF
>.|TRBV5-4|TRBJ2-5|.
TGTGCCAGCAGCTTGACCGGGGTTGGGACCCAGTACTTC
CASSLTGVGTQYF
>.|TRBV7-9|TRBJ1-1|.
TGTGCCAGCAGCTTAAACCAGGGTGTAAGGGGAGCTTTCTTT
CASSLNQGVRGAFF